The T cell receptor beta chain under discussion was sequenced for a study of T-cell memory formation after mild COVID-19. This clonotype turned up a few times. TCRdb analysed the 5' RACE reads with MiXCR anew, one entry per CDR3 protein. The table lists 400,000 or so distinct CDR3 sequences, about 19% of them singletons. The CDR3 runs 16 residues. The V end lost 7 bases, the J end lost 4 bases, and 20 bases lay between the germline ends. Germline CDR1 reads MNHEY; CDR2 reads SMNVEV (reference sequence). The specimen was PBMCs or a T cell subset sorted from them (not recorded which). The sequence was obtained from an adult woman who had mild COVID-19 (a few samples of this study predate the infection). Cell type and time point are not known. The V gene is TRBV27, the J gene TRBJ2-1, with D possibly matching TRBD1 (6 bases). Here the CDR3 DNA reads TGTGCCAGCACTCTGGGACCAGGGGCTGGTTACAATGAGCAGTTCTTC. Its protein product is CASTLGPGAGYNEQFF.